The rows below give T cell receptor beta chains drawn from one sample of a study of cytomegalovirus exposure and HLA in healthy donors. TCRdb's copy holds only in-frame clones and misses some; the assay was immunoSEQ multiplex PCR. This sample yields about 78,000 clones, of which roughly 95% are seen a single time; less than 2% belongs to the top ten. Sequenced input: PBMCs. All receptors derive from a young man in good health and CMV-seropositive. The CDR3 runs from the conserved cysteine through the conserved F or W. Size tells how often a clone was seen (once, few, many) or the class of an expanded clone, and some rows leave it out.

v_call: TRBV2
clone_size: -
j_call: TRBJ2-2
cdr3_length: 14
cdr3_aa: CASRAGKDAGELFF

v_call: TRBV10-2
clone_size: -
j_call: TRBJ1-4
cdr3_length: 16
cdr3_aa: CASSALRGDLNEKLFF

v_call: TRBV6-1
clone_size: once
j_call: TRBJ2-2
cdr3_length: 16
cdr3_aa: CASSEGLAGLAGELFF

v_call: TRBV19
clone_size: once
j_call: TRBJ2-3
cdr3_length: 14
cdr3_aa: CASSIVGPTDTQYF

v_call: TRBV30
clone_size: -
j_call: TRBJ2-3
cdr3_length: 12
cdr3_aa: CAWRRASDTQYF

v_call: TRBV14
clone_size: -
j_call: TRBJ2-3
cdr3_length: 16
cdr3_aa: CASSHITGTDTDTQYF

v_call: TRBV5-4
clone_size: -
j_call: TRBJ2-7
cdr3_length: 18
cdr3_aa: CASSYRTSGRMTAYEQYF

v_call: TRBV5-4
clone_size: -
j_call: TRBJ2-7
cdr3_length: 11
cdr3_aa: CASSSSLEQYF

v_call: TRBV11-2
clone_size: -
j_call: TRBJ1-1
cdr3_length: 16
cdr3_aa: CASSLGSRRGETEAFF

v_call: TRBV19
clone_size: -
j_call: TRBJ2-1
cdr3_length: 16
cdr3_aa: CASRGQAGSSYNEQFF

v_call: TRBV18
clone_size: -
j_call: TRBJ1-1
cdr3_length: 15
cdr3_aa: CASSRNEFRGTEAFF

v_call: TRBV6-5
clone_size: -
j_call: TRBJ1-5
cdr3_length: 14
cdr3_aa: CASSPVGGNQPQHF

v_call: TRBV11-2
clone_size: -
j_call: TRBJ1-1
cdr3_length: 15
cdr3_aa: CASSKRDILNTEAFF

v_call: TRBV10-3
clone_size: -
j_call: TRBJ2-7
cdr3_length: 15
cdr3_aa: CAISEPSGDPYEQYF

v_call: TRBV5-1
clone_size: -
j_call: TRBJ1-2
cdr3_length: 14
cdr3_aa: CASSLSGRGYGYTF

v_call: TRBV4-1
clone_size: -
j_call: TRBJ2-7
cdr3_length: 16
cdr3_aa: CASSWTRDSQSYEQYF

v_call: TRBV6-1
clone_size: -
j_call: TRBJ2-7
cdr3_length: 13
cdr3_aa: CASRVSLSYEQYF

v_call: TRBV10-3
clone_size: -
j_call: TRBJ2-1
cdr3_length: 13
cdr3_aa: CAISDPNGNEQFF

v_call: TRBV9
clone_size: -
j_call: TRBJ1-1
cdr3_length: 14
cdr3_aa: CASSVDRVNTEAFF

v_call: TRBV29-1
clone_size: -
j_call: TRBJ1-2
cdr3_length: 13
cdr3_aa: CSVEGTGNYGYTF

v_call: TRBV5-6
clone_size: -
j_call: TRBJ2-1
cdr3_length: 14
cdr3_aa: CASSQTGSVGEQFF

v_call: TRBV27
clone_size: -
j_call: TRBJ1-1
cdr3_length: 16
cdr3_aa: CASSTPGTGGNTEAFF

v_call: TRBV10-1
clone_size: -
j_call: TRBJ2-1
cdr3_length: 16
cdr3_aa: CASSESSGSRYNEQFF

v_call: TRBV11-2
clone_size: few
j_call: TRBJ2-2
cdr3_length: 15
cdr3_aa: CASSLAGQNTGELFF

v_call: TRBV29-1
clone_size: -
j_call: TRBJ1-1
cdr3_length: 12
cdr3_aa: CSVTIGRGSAFF

v_call: TRBV14
clone_size: once
j_call: TRBJ2-7
cdr3_length: 16
cdr3_aa: CASSQDWYSESYEQYF

v_call: TRBV7-6
clone_size: -
j_call: TRBJ1-5
cdr3_length: 18
cdr3_aa: CASSLGRAGLDSNQPQHF

v_call: TRBV4-1
clone_size: -
j_call: TRBJ1-1
cdr3_length: 16
cdr3_aa: CASSQGQGGLGTEAFF